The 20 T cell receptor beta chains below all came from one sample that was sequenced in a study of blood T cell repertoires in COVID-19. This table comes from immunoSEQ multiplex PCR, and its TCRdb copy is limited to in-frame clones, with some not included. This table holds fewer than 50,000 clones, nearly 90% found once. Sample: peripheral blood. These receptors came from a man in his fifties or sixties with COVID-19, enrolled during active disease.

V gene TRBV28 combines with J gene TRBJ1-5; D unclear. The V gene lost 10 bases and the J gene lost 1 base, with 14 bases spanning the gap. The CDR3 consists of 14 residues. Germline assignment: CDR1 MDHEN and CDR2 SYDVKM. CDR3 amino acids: CATRKPRSNQPQHF. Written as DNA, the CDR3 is TGTGCCACCAGAAAACCCCGGAGCAATCAGCCCCAGCATTTT.

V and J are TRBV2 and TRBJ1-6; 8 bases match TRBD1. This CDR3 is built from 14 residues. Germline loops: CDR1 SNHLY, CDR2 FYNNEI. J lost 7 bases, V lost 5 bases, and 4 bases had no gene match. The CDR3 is CASSLGQVNSPLHF. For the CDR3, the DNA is TGTGCCAGCAGTTTGGGACAGGTGAATTCACCCCTCCACTTT.

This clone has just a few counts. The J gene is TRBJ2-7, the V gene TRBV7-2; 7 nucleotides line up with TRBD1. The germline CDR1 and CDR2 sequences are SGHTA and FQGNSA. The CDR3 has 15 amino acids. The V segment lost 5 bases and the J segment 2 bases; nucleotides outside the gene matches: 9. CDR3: CASSVGGRPAYEQYF. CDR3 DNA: TGTGCCAGCAGCGTAGGGGGCCGACCGGCCTACGAGCAGTACTTC. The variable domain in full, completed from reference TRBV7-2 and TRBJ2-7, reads GAGVSQSPSNKVTEKGKDVELRCDPISGHTALYWYRQSLGQGLEFLIYFQGNSAPDKSGLPSDRFSAERTGGSVSTLTIQRTQQEDSAVYLCASSVGGRPAYEQYFGPGTRLTVT.

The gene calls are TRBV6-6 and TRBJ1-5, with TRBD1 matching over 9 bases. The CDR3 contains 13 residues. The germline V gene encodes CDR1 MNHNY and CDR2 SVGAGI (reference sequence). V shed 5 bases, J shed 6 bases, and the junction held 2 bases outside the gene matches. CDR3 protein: CASSTGGSQPQHF. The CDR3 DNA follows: TGTGCCAGCAGTACAGGGGGCTCTCAGCCCCAGCATTTT.

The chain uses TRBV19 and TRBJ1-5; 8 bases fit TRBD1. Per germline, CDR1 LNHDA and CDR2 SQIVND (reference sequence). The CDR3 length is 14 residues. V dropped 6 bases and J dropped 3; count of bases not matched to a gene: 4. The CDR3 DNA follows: TGTGCCAGTAGCTCGGGACAGGACAATCAGCCCCAGCATTTT. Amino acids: CASSSGQDNQPQHF.

The CDR3 here is CASSWGENEKLFF. For the CDR3, the DNA is TGTGCCAGCAGTTGGGGAGAGAATGAAAAACTGTTTTTT. V gene TRBV12-3 or TRBV12-4 combines with J gene TRBJ1-4; D is undetermined. This CDR3 comprises 13 residues. The V end was cut by 4 bases, the J end by 5 bases, with 8 bases between.

For the CDR3, the DNA is TGTGCCAGTAGCCGACGAGCCTTAGCGGGAGCGGGCACAGATACGCAGTATTTT. Protein: CASSRRALAGAGTDTQYF. The gene calls are TRBV19 and TRBJ2-3, with 9 nucleotides matching TRBD2. The germline V gene has CDR1 LNHDA and CDR2 SQIVND (reference sequence). This CDR3 is built from 18 residues. The J segment lost 1 base and the V segment lost 6 bases, leaving 14 bases of the junction unmatched.

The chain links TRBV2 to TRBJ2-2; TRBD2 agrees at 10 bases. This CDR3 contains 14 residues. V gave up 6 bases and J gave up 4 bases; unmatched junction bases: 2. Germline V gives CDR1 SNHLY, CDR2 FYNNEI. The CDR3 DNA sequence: TGTGCCAGCAGGCTAGCGGGAGTCACCGGGGAGCTGTTTTTT. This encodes CASRLAGVTGELFF. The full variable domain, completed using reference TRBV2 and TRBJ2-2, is EPEVTQTPSHQVTQMGQEVILRCVPISNHLYFYWYRQILGQKVEFLVSFYNNEISEKSEIFDDQFSVERPDGSNFTLKIRSTKLEDSAMYFCASRLAGVTGELFFGEGSRLTVL.

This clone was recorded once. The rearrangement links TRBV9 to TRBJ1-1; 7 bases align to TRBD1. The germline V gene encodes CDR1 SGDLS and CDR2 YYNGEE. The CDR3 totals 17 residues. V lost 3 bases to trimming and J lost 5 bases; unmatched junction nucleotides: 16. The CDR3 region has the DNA TGTGCCAGCAGCGCAGGGGACAGCCAGGTAGGGCGAACTGAAGCTTTCTTT. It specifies CASSAGDSQVGRTEAFF.

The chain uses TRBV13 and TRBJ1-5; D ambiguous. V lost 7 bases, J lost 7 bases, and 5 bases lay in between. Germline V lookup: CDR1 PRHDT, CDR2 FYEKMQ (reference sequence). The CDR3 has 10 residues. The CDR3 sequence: CASKEQPQHF. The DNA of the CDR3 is TGTGCCAGCAAGGAGCAGCCCCAGCATTTT.

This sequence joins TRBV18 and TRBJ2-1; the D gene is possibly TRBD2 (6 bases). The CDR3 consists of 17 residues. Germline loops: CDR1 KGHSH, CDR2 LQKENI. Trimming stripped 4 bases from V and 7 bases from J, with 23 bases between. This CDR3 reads CASSRGSTSQLSNEQFF. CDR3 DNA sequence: TGTGCCAGCTCACGGGGATCTACTAGCCAACTGAGTAATGAGCAGTTCTTC.

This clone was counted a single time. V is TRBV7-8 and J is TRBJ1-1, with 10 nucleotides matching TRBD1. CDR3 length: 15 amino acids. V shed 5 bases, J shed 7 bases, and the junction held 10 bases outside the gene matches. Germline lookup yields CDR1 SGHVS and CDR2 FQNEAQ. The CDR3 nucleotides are TGTGCCAGCAGCCGTCTGACAGGGGGCGAAGATGAAGCTTTCTTT. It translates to CASSRLTGGEDEAFF.

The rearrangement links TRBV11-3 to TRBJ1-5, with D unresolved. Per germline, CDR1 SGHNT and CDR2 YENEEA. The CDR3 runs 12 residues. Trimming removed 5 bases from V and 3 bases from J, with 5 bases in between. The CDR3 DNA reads TGTGCCAGCAGCCTACCCAATCAGCCCCAGCATTTT. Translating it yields CASSLPNQPQHF. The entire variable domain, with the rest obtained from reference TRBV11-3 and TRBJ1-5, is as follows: EAGVVQSPRYKIIEKKQPVAFWCNPISGHNTLYWYLQNLGQGPELLIRYENEEAVDDSQLPKDRFSAERLKGVDSTLKIQPAELGDSAVYLCASSLPNQPQHFGDGTRLSIL.

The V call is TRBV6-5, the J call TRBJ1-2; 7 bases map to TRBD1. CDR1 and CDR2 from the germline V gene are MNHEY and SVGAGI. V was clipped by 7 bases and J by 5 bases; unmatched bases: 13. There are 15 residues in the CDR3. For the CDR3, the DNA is TGTGCCAGCATCCCCCGACAGGGATGGCCTTATGGCTACACCTTC. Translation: CASIPRQGWPYGYTF.

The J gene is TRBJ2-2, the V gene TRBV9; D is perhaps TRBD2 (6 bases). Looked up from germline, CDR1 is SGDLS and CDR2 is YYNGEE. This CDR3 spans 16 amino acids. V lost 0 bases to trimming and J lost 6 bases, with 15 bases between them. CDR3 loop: CASSVAGETRAGELFF. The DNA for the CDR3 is TGTGCCAGCAGCGTAGCGGGAGAGACCCGAGCCGGGGAGCTGTTTTTT.

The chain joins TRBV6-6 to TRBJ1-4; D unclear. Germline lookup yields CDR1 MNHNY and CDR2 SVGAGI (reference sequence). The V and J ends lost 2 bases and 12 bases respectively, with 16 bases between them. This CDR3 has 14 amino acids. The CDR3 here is CASSYDDTRTELFF. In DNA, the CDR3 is TGTGCCAGCAGTTACGACGATACTAGGACGGAACTGTTTTTT.

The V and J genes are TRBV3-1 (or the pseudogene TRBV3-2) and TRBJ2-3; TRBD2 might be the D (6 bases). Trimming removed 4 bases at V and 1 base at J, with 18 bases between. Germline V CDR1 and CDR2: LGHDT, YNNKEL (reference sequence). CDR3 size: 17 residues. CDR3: CASSPTNGSWGTDTQYF. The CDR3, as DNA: TGTGCCAGCAGCCCGACTAACGGGAGCTGGGGCACAGATACGCAGTATTTT.

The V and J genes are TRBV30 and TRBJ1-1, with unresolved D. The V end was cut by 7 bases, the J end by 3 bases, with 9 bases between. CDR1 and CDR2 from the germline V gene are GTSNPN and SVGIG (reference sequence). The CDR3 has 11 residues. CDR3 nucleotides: TGTGCCTCCCTCGGGTACACTGAAGCTTTCTTT. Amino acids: CASLGYTEAFF.

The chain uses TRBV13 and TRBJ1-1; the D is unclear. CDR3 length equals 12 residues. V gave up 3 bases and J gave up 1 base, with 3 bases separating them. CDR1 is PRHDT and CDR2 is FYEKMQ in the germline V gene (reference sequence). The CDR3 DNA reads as TGTGCCAGCAGCTTTAGGAACACTGAAGCTTTCTTT. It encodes CASSFRNTEAFF. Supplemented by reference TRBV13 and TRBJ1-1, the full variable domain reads AAGVIQSPRHLIKEKRETATLKCYPIPRHDTVYWYQQGPGQDPQFLISFYEKMQSDKGSIPDRFSAQQFSDYHSELNMSSLELGDSALYFCASSFRNTEAFFGQGTRLTVV.

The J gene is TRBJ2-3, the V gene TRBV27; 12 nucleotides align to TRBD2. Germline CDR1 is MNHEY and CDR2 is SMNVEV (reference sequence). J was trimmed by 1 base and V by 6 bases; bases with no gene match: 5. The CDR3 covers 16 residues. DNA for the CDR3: TGTGCCAGCAGGGCTAGCGGGAGGGGCGGCACAGATACGCAGTATTTT. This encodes CASRASGRGGTDTQYF.